This entry describes one TCR beta chain. Germline CDR1 is LNHNV and CDR2 is YYDKDF (reference sequence). This CDR3 contains 17 residues. The trim removed 3 bases at V and 4 bases at J, leaving 12 bases unmatched. This entry is derived from a study of PD-L1 blockade in urothelial cancer. Study-level information: About 90% of the 29 patients were men with bladder-origin urothelial cancer. Each blood sample yielded a median of roughly 150,000 T cells. The researchers analyzed blood 3 weeks (second dose) and 6 weeks after treatment start. Each patient had 0 to 3 earlier chemotherapy regimens.

Data came from immunoSEQ multiplex PCR; TCRdb stores just in-frame clones and leaves some out. The sample lists some 89,000 clones, about 85% occurring once. Time point: pretreatment peripheral blood. Source: PBMCs, taken around atezolizumab (anti-PD-L1) treatment. This sequence was found in a man in his sixties with urothelial cancer. The chain links TRBV15 to TRBJ1-5, with 7 bases fitting TRBD1. CDR3: CATSSPRQGLSNQPQHF. The CDR3 DNA sequence: TGTGCCACCAGCAGTCCGCGACAGGGCCTCTCTAATCAGCCCCAGCATTTT.